What follows describes a single T cell receptor beta chain. This entry belongs to a study of blood T cell repertoires in COVID-19. Study summary: Sources were T cells, B-cell-depleted T cells, or PBMCs; the material itself was cDNA or gDNA.

Generated by immunoSEQ multiplex PCR, the TCRdb table keeps only in-frame clones and is missing some. This sample has 150,000 to 200,000 clones, with around 88% found just once. CDR1 and CDR2 from the germline V gene are MNHEY and SMNVEV (reference sequence). The length of the CDR3 is 16 residues. V dropped 3 bases and J dropped 3; count of bases not matched to a gene: 7. The chain links TRBV27 to TRBJ2-3, with 9 bases that match TRBD2. The source material was peripheral blood. The receptor's source is a human donor in a cohort sampled during active COVID-19. The CDR3 region has the DNA TGTGCCAGCAGTTTGTGGGCGGGAGGGCAAACAGATACGCAGTATTTT. Its translation is CASSLWAGGQTDTQYF.